The 18 T cell receptor beta chains below come from one sample, sequenced in a study of cytomegalovirus exposure and HLA in healthy donors. The PCR was carried out with 60 Vbeta primers and 13 Jbeta primers. The table came from immunoSEQ multiplex PCR; TCRdb's copy has only in-frame clones and leaves some out. The table records 150,000 to 200,000 clones, roughly 10% of them present only once. The sample taken for sequencing was PBMCs. The source of these receptors is a woman between 25 and 40 years old in good health and CMV-seropositive.

CDR3 amino acids: CATSRELAAQRENIDNEQFF. The CDR3, as DNA: TGTGCCACCAGCAGAGAGCTAGCCGCGCAACGCGAGAATATAGACAATGAGCAGTTCTTC. The chain carries TRBV15 and TRBJ2-1; tentatively, D is TRBD2 (5 bases). Germline lookup yields CDR1 LNHNV and CDR2 YYDKDF (reference sequence). The V and J ends lost 0 bases and 5 bases respectively, with 26 bases between them. There are 20 residues in the CDR3.

This clone was seen more than once but under ten times. The chain employs TRBV5-8 and TRBJ2-1; TRBD1 matches 9 bases. Germline trimming cut 3 bases from V and 9 bases from J; bases unmatched to any gene: 10. The length of the CDR3 is 15 residues. Germline V lookup: CDR1 SGHTS, CDR2 YDEGEE. The CDR3 bases are TGTGCCAGCAGCTCACCTCGGACAGGGGTGGTTGAGCAGTTCTTC. Translation: CASSSPRTGVVEQFF.

The chain is built from TRBV30 and TRBJ1-2; D may be TRBD1 (5 bases). V gave up 1 base and J gave up 7 bases, with 16 bases separating them. Per germline, CDR1 GTSNPN and CDR2 SVGIG (reference sequence). There are 14 residues in the CDR3. CDR3: CAWSGSLWGGGYTF. For the CDR3, the DNA is TGTGCCTGGAGTGGGTCTCTCTGGGGCGGTGGCTACACCTTC.

This clone was seen more than once but under ten times. This rearrangement joins TRBV7-2 to TRBJ2-5; 10 bases are a match to TRBD2. This CDR3 is built from 15 residues. The germline V gene has CDR1 SGHTA and CDR2 FQGNSA. J lost 5 bases, V lost 6 bases, and 9 bases had no gene match. The CDR3 DNA follows: TGTGCCAGCAGACGCAGCGGGGGGGACAGTGAGACCCAGTACTTC. It encodes CASRRSGGDSETQYF.

Only a few counts were recorded for this clone. The rearrangement links TRBV29-1 to TRBJ2-7; TRBD2 agrees at 8 bases. The CDR3 consists of 13 residues. With 6 bases clipped from V and 1 base from J, the junction kept 5 bases outside the gene matches. CDR1 and CDR2 from the germline V gene are SQVTM and ANQGSEA. The CDR3 bases are TGCAGCGTGAGGAGCGGGAGTTCCTACGAGCAGTACTTC. It is translated as CSVRSGSSYEQYF.

V usage is TRBV29-1 and J usage is TRBJ2-3; no clear D. This CDR3 has 14 residues. V was clipped by 2 bases and J by 1 base, with 10 bases between them. Germline V gene data show CDR1 as SQVTM and CDR2 as ANQGSEA. CDR3 sequence (DNA): TGCAGCGTTGAATGGTTAGAACGCACAGATACGCAGTATTTT. Its protein product is CSVEWLERTDTQYF.

This clone was detected only a few times. The V gene is TRBV13, the J gene TRBJ1-2; tentatively, D is TRBD1 (5 bases). Looked up from germline, CDR1 is PRHDT and CDR2 is FYEKMQ (reference sequence). Trimming pared 2 bases from V and 2 bases from J, leaving 6 bases between. CDR3 length: 13 residues. The CDR3 protein is CASSLRGNYGYTF. The CDR3 coding sequence is TGTGCCAGCAGCTTAAGGGGAAACTATGGCTACACCTTC.

The chain employs TRBV9 and TRBJ2-3; 12 positions agree with TRBD2. Germline values: CDR1 SGDLS, CDR2 YYNGEE. J was trimmed by 4 bases and V by 2 bases; bases with no gene match: 2. This CDR3 spans 15 amino acids. DNA of the CDR3: TGTGCCAGCAGCGTGACTAGCGGGAGCGCAGATACGCAGTATTTT. This translates into CASSVTSGSADTQYF.

This chain links TRBV7-2 with TRBJ2-1; TRBD2 aligns across 13 bases. CDR3 size: 18 residues. The V segment lost 5 bases and the J segment 7 bases; nucleotides outside the gene matches: 14. The germline gives CDR1 SGHTA, CDR2 FQGNSA. The CDR3 coding sequence is TGTGCCAGCAGCGGACGCCCCAAGGGACTAGCGGGAAAAAATGAGCAGTTCTTC. Translated: CASSGRPKGLAGKNEQFF.

This clone was seen more than once but under ten times. The V gene is TRBV7-6, the J gene TRBJ2-7; 7 bases are a match to TRBD1. The V gene end was trimmed by 3 bases and the J gene end by 4 bases; junction bases not matched to a gene: 3. Germline V lookup: CDR1 SGHVS, CDR2 FNYEAQ. This CDR3 spans 13 amino acids. The CDR3 is CASSLLQGYEQYF. The CDR3 region has the DNA TGTGCCAGCAGCTTGTTACAGGGGTACGAGCAGTACTTC.

This rearrangement joins TRBV5-4 to TRBJ2-4; 7 bases fit TRBD2. J gave up 0 bases and V 1 base, and 4 bases lay outside the gene matches. Germline V gene data show CDR1 as SGHNT and CDR2 as YYREEE (reference sequence). There are 16 residues in the CDR3. CDR3 in amino acids: CASSLSSGLAKNIQYF. DNA of the CDR3: TGTGCCAGCAGCTTGTCTAGCGGTCTAGCCAAAAACATTCAGTACTTC. The variable domain in full, completed from reference TRBV5-4 and TRBJ2-4, reads ETGVTQSPTHLIKTRGQQVTLRCSSQSGHNTVSWYQQALGQGPQFIFQYYREEENGRGNFPPRFSGLQFPNYSSELNVNALELDDSALYLCASSLSSGLAKNIQYFGAGTRLSVL.

This clone was observed a few times. The genes are TRBV5-1 and TRBJ1-4, with D perhaps matching TRBD1 (5 bases). Trimming left V 4 bases short and J 6 bases short, with 10 bases between. The CDR3 has 13 residues. CDR1 and CDR2 (germline): SGHRS, YFSETQ. The CDR3 loop is CASSPGGDEKLFF. The CDR3, as DNA: TGCGCCAGCAGCCCCGGAGGGGATGAAAAACTGTTTTTT.

The V and J genes are TRBV30 and TRBJ1-2, with TRBD1 matching over 11 bases. The CDR3 sequence is 14 residues long. V gave up 6 bases and J gave up 5 bases; unmatched junction bases: 8. Germline assignment: CDR1 GTSNPN and CDR2 SVGIG (reference sequence). CDR3 region: CACTDRGLGYGYTF. The CDR3 DNA follows: TGTGCCTGTACGGACAGGGGGCTAGGGTATGGCTACACCTTC.

This clone was observed a handful of times. The chain couples TRBV19 to TRBJ2-1; 14 bases align to TRBD2. CDR3 length: 19 residues. Germline assignment: CDR1 LNHDA and CDR2 SQIVND (reference sequence). Trimming removed 5 bases from V and 3 bases from J; junction bases left unmatched: 12. The CDR3 DNA sequence: TGTGCCAGTAGTTTCCCGGGACTAGCGGGAGTATATTTCTACAATGAGCAGTTCTTC. Protein sequence: CASSFPGLAGVYFYNEQFF.

The chain joins TRBV2 to TRBJ2-7, with TRBD2 matching over 8 bases. Germline V gives CDR1 SNHLY, CDR2 FYNNEI. The CDR3 is 14 residues long. V was clipped by 6 bases and J by 2 bases; unmatched bases: 6. The CDR3: CASRASGPTYEQYF. In nucleotides, the CDR3 is TGTGCCAGCAGAGCTAGCGGGCCGACCTACGAGCAGTACTTC.

The rearrangement uses TRBV7-2 and TRBJ2-5, with a weak D call TRBD2 (6 bases). CDR1 and CDR2 (germline): SGHTA, FQGNSA. This CDR3 has 14 amino acids. V was pared by 2 bases and J by 4 bases, with 11 bases between. The DNA of the CDR3 is TGTGCCAGCAGCTTAACCGGGACTCCAGAGACCCAGTACTTC. Translating it yields CASSLTGTPETQYF.

This clone was detected only a few times. This chain uses TRBV5-1 with TRBJ2-1; 7 bases agree with TRBD1. The CDR3 loop spans 14 amino acids. Trimming at V came to 0 bases and at J to 9 bases, leaving 6 bases not matched to a gene. CDR1 is SGHRS and CDR2 is YFSETQ in the germline V gene. The CDR3 DNA is TGCGCCAGCAGCTTGGACGGACAGGTGGGTGAGCAGTTCTTC. Translated, it gives CASSLDGQVGEQFF.

The V call is TRBV6-1, the J call TRBJ1-2; TRBD1 matches at 7 bases. This CDR3 is built from 15 residues. The junction had 6 bases not matched to a gene; V was cut back by 2 bases and J by 3 bases. The germline V gene has CDR1 MNHNS and CDR2 SASEGT. The CDR3 bases are TGTGCCAGCAGTGAATACGGGGACAGCCACTATGGCTACACCTTC. Protein: CASSEYGDSHYGYTF.